This is a list of T cell receptor beta chains from one sample in a study of T cells after yellow fever vaccination. TCRdb processed the 5' RACE reads anew with MiXCR; each CDR3 protein has one entry. The repertoire includes some 560,000 distinct CDR3 sequences, 19% of them detected once, and about 13% sits in the top ten. Sequencing used PBMCs, obtained 15 days after the yellow fever booster vaccination. The receptors were sampled from a man between 25 and 39 years old who received the YFV17D yellow fever vaccine. Each CDR3 is given with its conserved first and last residue. A D gene is named only where the DNA matches it firmly. Size values are once, few and many counts, or a class for expanded clones, and some rows have none.

J: TRBJ2-1; size: .; V: TRBV15; D: TRBD2; CDR3: CATKTSGRWSNEQFF; DNA: TGTGCCACCAAGACTAGCGGGAGGTGGTCCAATGAGCAGTTCTTC
J: TRBJ1-6; size: .; V: TRBV20-1; D: .; CDR3: CSARDYGNSPLHF; DNA: TGCAGTGCTCGGGACTATGGGAATTCACCCCTCCACTTT
J: TRBJ2-1; size: .; V: TRBV6-1; D: TRBD2; CDR3: CASRGLAGGNEQFF; DNA: TGTGCCAGCAGGGGACTAGCGGGAGGTAATGAGCAGTTCTTC
J: TRBJ2-3; size: many; V: TRBV5-4; D: .; CDR3: CASSLGGSSTDTQYF; DNA: TGTGCCAGCAGCTTGGGGGGATCTAGCACAGATACGCAGTATTTT
J: TRBJ2-7; size: .; V: TRBV7-8; D: TRBD2; CDR3: CASSFLAGSAEQYF; DNA: TGTGCCAGCAGCTTCCTAGCGGGTTCGGCTGAGCAGTACTTC
J: TRBJ2-1; size: .; V: TRBV12-3/TRBV12-4; D: .; CDR3: CASSRDGLNEWQFF; DNA: TGTGCCAGCAGCCGGGACGGACTAAATGAGTGGCAGTTCTTC
J: TRBJ2-2; size: few; V: TRBV5-1; D: TRBD2; CDR3: CASGLAGEPGELFF; DNA: TGCGCCAGTGGACTAGCGGGAGAACCCGGGGAGCTGTTTTTT
J: TRBJ1-1; size: few; V: TRBV4-3; D: TRBD1; CDR3: CASSAHRGNTEAFF; DNA: TGCGCCAGCAGCGCACACAGGGGAAACACTGAAGCTTTCTTT
J: TRBJ2-7; size: .; V: TRBV20-1; D: .; CDR3: CSARDWRANEQYF; DNA: TGCAGTGCTAGAGATTGGCGGGCCAACGAGCAGTACTTC
J: TRBJ2-1; size: .; V: TRBV5-1; D: .; CDR3: CASSPDGGFWNEQFF; DNA: TGCGCCAGCAGCCCGGACGGCGGCTTTTGGAATGAGCAGTTCTTC
J: TRBJ1-5; size: .; V: TRBV12-3/TRBV12-4; D: TRBD1; CDR3: CASSRRDTGGLSNQPQHF; DNA: TGTGCCAGCAGCCGAAGAGATACAGGGGGATTGAGCAATCAGCCCCAGCATTTT
J: TRBJ2-3; size: few; V: TRBV24-1; D: TRBD2; CDR3: CATSDLWTSRDTQYF; DNA: TGTGCCACCAGTGATTTATGGACTAGCAGAGATACGCAGTATTTT
J: TRBJ2-1; size: few; V: TRBV4-3; D: TRBD2; CDR3: CASSQDLSSGRTLVYDEQFF; DNA: TGCGCCAGCAGCCAAGATCTGTCTAGCGGGAGGACCCTGGTCTATGATGAGCAGTTCTTC
J: TRBJ2-1; size: few; V: TRBV3-1; D: TRBD2; CDR3: CASSHIAGTINNEQFF; DNA: TGTGCCAGCAGCCACATCGCCGGGACTATAAACAATGAGCAGTTCTTC
J: TRBJ2-5; size: .; V: TRBV2; D: .; CDR3: CASIRNGGQETQYF; DNA: TGTGCCAGCATCAGGAATGGGGGACAAGAGACCCAGTACTTC
J: TRBJ1-5; size: .; V: TRBV6-1; D: TRBD1; CDR3: CASSIGQDGQPQHF; DNA: TGTGCCAGCAGTATAGGACAGGACGGTCAGCCCCAGCATTTT
J: TRBJ2-7; size: few; V: TRBV27; D: .; CDR3: CASSLSIGYYEQYF; DNA: TGTGCCAGCAGTTTATCGATAGGATACTACGAGCAGTACTTC
J: TRBJ2-1; size: few; V: TRBV10-3; D: TRBD2; CDR3: CAIIFRGSASGRVDVCDEQFF; DNA: TGTGCCATCATTTTCCGGGGTTCGGCTAGCGGGAGGGTGGACGTGTGCGATGAGCAGTTCTTC
J: TRBJ2-7; size: few; V: TRBV20-1; D: .; CDR3: CSAFVGLTYEQYF; DNA: TGCAGTGCTTTCGTGGGTCTCACCTACGAGCAGTACTTC
J: TRBJ2-5; size: .; V: TRBV5-1; D: .; CDR3: CASSLSLVQETQYF; DNA: TGCGCCAGCAGCTTGTCGTTAGTACAAGAGACCCAGTACTTC
J: TRBJ2-3; size: .; V: TRBV20-1; D: TRBD1; CDR3: CCARDLFRGRPDTQYF; DNA: TGCTGTGCTAGAGATCTCTTCAGGGGGCGCCCAGATACGCAGTATTTT
J: TRBJ2-2; size: .; V: TRBV29-1; D: .; CDR3: CSVGHGDTGELFF; DNA: TGCAGCGTGGGACACGGAGACACCGGGGAGCTGTTTTTT
J: TRBJ1-1; size: .; V: TRBV12-3/TRBV12-4; D: .; CDR3: CASSSHRRKSEAFF; DNA: TGTGCCAGCAGTTCCCACCGCCGAAAAAGTGAAGCTTTCTTT
J: TRBJ1-2; size: .; V: TRBV7-9; D: .; CDR3: CASSLTDSYYGYTF; DNA: TGTGCCAGCAGCCTTACGGACAGCTACTATGGCTACACCTTC